This is a list of T cell receptor beta chains from one sample in a study of T-cell memory formation after mild COVID-19. TCRdb used MiXCR to reprocess the 5' RACE reads, holding one entry per CDR3 protein. This repertoire shows some 290,000 distinct CDR3 sequences, about 17% found once; its top ten account for roughly 23%. Sequenced sample: PBMCs or a T cell subset sorted from them (not recorded which). The receptors here all came from a man between 18 and 35 years old who had mild COVID-19 (a few samples of this study predate the infection). Cell type and time point are not known. CDR3s include the opening cysteine and the closing phenylalanine or tryptophan. The D gene is left open where the match is weak. The listing skips clone size in some rows; elsewhere it reads once, few, many or a size class.

CDR3 protein: CASSQRTTGPATGELFF; CDR3 DNA: TGCGCCAGCAGCCAAAGGACCACCGGCCCGGCAACCGGGGAGCTGTTTTTT; V gene: TRBV5-1; J gene: TRBJ2-2; D gene: .; CDR3 length: 17; clone size: few
CDR3 protein: CASSPLAPRVVEQFF; CDR3 DNA: TGCGCCAGCAGCCCCCTAGCCCCTAGGGTCGTGGAGCAGTTCTTC; V gene: TRBV4-1; J gene: TRBJ2-1; D gene: .; CDR3 length: 15; clone size: many
CDR3 protein: CASSATGATEAFF; CDR3 DNA: TGTGCCAGCAGTGCTACAGGGGCAACGGAAGCTTTCTTT; V gene: TRBV25-1; J gene: TRBJ1-1; D gene: TRBD1; CDR3 length: 13; clone size: few
CDR3 protein: CASGPGTGVVEQYF; CDR3 DNA: TGTGCTAGTGGTCCCGGGACAGGGGTTGTCGAGCAGTACTTC; V gene: TRBV12-5; J gene: TRBJ2-7; D gene: TRBD1; CDR3 length: 14; clone size: few
CDR3 protein: CSAGRHLMNTEAFF; CDR3 DNA: TGCAGTGCTGGCAGACACCTCATGAACACTGAAGCTTTCTTT; V gene: TRBV20-1; J gene: TRBJ1-1; D gene: .; CDR3 length: 14; clone size: few
CDR3 protein: CASSQDDAGIGANVLTF; CDR3 DNA: TGTGCCAGCAGCCAAGACGACGCAGGGATCGGGGCCAACGTCCTGACTTTC; V gene: TRBV4-2; J gene: TRBJ2-6; D gene: .; CDR3 length: 17; clone size: few
CDR3 protein: CASSPEGTGGEKLFF; CDR3 DNA: TGTGCCAGCAGCCCCGAGGGGACAGGCGGAGAAAAACTGTTTTTT; V gene: TRBV7-2; J gene: TRBJ1-4; D gene: TRBD1; CDR3 length: 15; clone size: few
CDR3 protein: CASSPFIDTGGYEQYF; CDR3 DNA: TGTGCCAGCTCCCCCTTCATAGACACTGGGGGATACGAGCAGTACTTC; V gene: TRBV2; J gene: TRBJ2-7; D gene: .; CDR3 length: 16; clone size: .
CDR3 protein: CASSASDRFPHEQYF; CDR3 DNA: TGTGCCAGCAGCGCCTCCGACAGGTTCCCCCACGAGCAGTACTTC; V gene: TRBV7-2; J gene: TRBJ2-7; D gene: .; CDR3 length: 15; clone size: .
CDR3 protein: CASSEGPAYYAKNIQYF; CDR3 DNA: TGTGCCAGCAGTGAAGGGCCGGCGTATTACGCCAAAAACATTCAGTACTTC; V gene: TRBV2; J gene: TRBJ2-4; D gene: .; CDR3 length: 17; clone size: few
CDR3 protein: CSANYVGEQFF; CDR3 DNA: TGCAGTGCCAACTATGTTGGTGAGCAGTTCTTC; V gene: TRBV20-1; J gene: TRBJ2-1; D gene: .; CDR3 length: 11; clone size: .
CDR3 protein: CASSLMTSAETQYF; CDR3 DNA: TGTGCCAGCAGTTTAATGACTAGTGCAGAGACCCAGTACTTC; V gene: TRBV12-3/TRBV12-4; J gene: TRBJ2-5; D gene: .; CDR3 length: 14; clone size: few